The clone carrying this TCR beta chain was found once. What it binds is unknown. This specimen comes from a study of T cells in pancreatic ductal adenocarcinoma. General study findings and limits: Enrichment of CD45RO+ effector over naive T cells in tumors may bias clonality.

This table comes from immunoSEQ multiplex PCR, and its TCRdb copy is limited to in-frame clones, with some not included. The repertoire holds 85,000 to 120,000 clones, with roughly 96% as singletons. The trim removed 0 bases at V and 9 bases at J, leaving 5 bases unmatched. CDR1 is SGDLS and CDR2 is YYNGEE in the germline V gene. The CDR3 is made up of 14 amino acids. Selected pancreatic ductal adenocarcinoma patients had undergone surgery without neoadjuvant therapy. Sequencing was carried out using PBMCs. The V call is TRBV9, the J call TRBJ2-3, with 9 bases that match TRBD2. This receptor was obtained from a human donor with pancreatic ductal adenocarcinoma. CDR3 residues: CASSVAWAGGTQYF. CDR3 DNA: TGTGCCAGCAGCGTAGCTTGGGCGGGGGGGACGCAGTATTTT.